Listed here are 22 T cell receptor beta chains from one sample, sequenced in a study of blood T cell repertoires in COVID-19. Only in-frame clones appear in the TCRdb table, and some are missing; sequencing was by immunoSEQ multiplex PCR. The sample lists around 170,000 clones, roughly 86% occurring once. Source material: peripheral blood. Every receptor here comes from a man in his sixties with COVID-19, enrolled during active disease.

The chain employs TRBV15 and TRBJ1-4; 7 nucleotides line up with TRBD1. The J segment lost 2 bases and the V segment lost 4 bases, leaving 4 bases of the junction unmatched. The CDR3 spans 15 residues. CDR1 and CDR2 from the germline V gene are LNHNV and YYDKDF (reference sequence). CDR3 protein: CATSNHRGTNEKLFF. The CDR3 nucleotides read TGTGCCACCAGCAACCACAGGGGTACTAATGAAAAACTGTTTTTT.

This chain connects TRBV7-2 to TRBJ1-2; tentative D call: TRBD1 (5 bases). The CDR3 consists of 13 residues. The V and J ends lost 2 bases and 4 bases respectively, with 8 bases between them. Looked up from germline, CDR1 is SGHTA and CDR2 is FQGNSA. CDR3 sequence reads: CASSLLQVYGYTF. In DNA, the CDR3 is TGTGCCAGCAGCTTATTACAGGTCTATGGCTACACCTTC.

The chain carries TRBV2 and TRBJ1-1; 11 bases are shared with TRBD1. Germline CDR1 is SNHLY and CDR2 is FYNNEI. The J segment lost 1 base and the V segment lost 6 bases, leaving 4 bases of the junction unmatched. The CDR3 has 15 amino acids. DNA for the CDR3: TGTGCCAGCAGCGAGGACAGGGGGCAGAACACTGAAGCTTTCTTT. Its protein is CASSEDRGQNTEAFF.

As regards this clone: Additional DNA sequences in this sample encode the identical CDR3. This rearrangement joins TRBV4-3 to TRBJ1-6; 8 bases agree with TRBD1. With V trimmed by 4 bases and J by 7 bases, 3 bases remained unmatched. This CDR3 is 14 amino acids long. The germline gives CDR1 LGHNA, CDR2 YSLEER. The CDR3 sequence: CASSPGQGNSPLHF. Here the CDR3 DNA reads TGCGCCAGCAGCCCAGGACAGGGAAATTCACCCCTCCACTTT.

The sample holds a few counts of this clone. This chain uses TRBV9 with TRBJ1-1; no clear D gene. Trimming stripped 4 bases from V and 1 base from J, with 8 bases between. Germline lookup yields CDR1 SGDLS and CDR2 YYNGEE. This CDR3 is 13 amino acids long. The CDR3, as DNA: TGTGCCAGCAGCCGGTCATGGAACACTGAAGCTTTCTTT. Translation gives CASSRSWNTEAFF.

V is TRBV5-6 and J is TRBJ2-5, with 10 bases that match TRBD2. J lost 5 bases, V lost 4 bases, and 2 bases had no gene match. The V gene's germline CDR1 is SGHDT and CDR2 YYEEEE. The CDR3 is 13 residues long. DNA for the CDR3: TGTGCCAGCAGCCCGGGACTAGCGGAGACCCAGTACTTC. Residues: CASSPGLAETQYF.

The chain is built from TRBV29-1 and TRBJ2-1; TRBD2 aligns across 12 bases. The CDR3 loop spans 14 amino acids. V lost 8 bases to trimming and J lost 7 bases; unmatched junction nucleotides: 9. The germline CDR1 and CDR2 sequences are SQVTM and ANQGSEA. The CDR3 is CSSDGTSGSNEQFF. The CDR3 DNA reads as TGCAGCTCTGACGGGACTAGCGGGTCGAATGAGCAGTTCTTC.

This chain joins TRBV28 and TRBJ2-5, with a tentative D call TRBD1 (6 bases). The germline V gene encodes CDR1 MDHEN and CDR2 SYDVKM. V was pared by 6 bases and J by 1 base, with 12 bases between. This CDR3 region has 14 residues. This chain's CDR3 is CASRQTGPQETQYF. DNA of the CDR3: TGTGCCAGCAGGCAGACAGGCCCCCAAGAGACCCAGTACTTC.

V usage is TRBV24-1 and J usage is TRBJ2-7; 12 bases match TRBD1. There are 18 residues in the CDR3. From germline, CDR1 is KGHDR and CDR2 SFDVKD. The trim removed 3 bases at V and 1 base at J, leaving 9 bases unmatched. For the CDR3, the DNA is TGTGCCACCAGTGATGGGACAGGGGGCAGGCCCGGGTCCTACGAGCAGTACTTC. Translated: CATSDGTGGRPGSYEQYF.

This clone was picked up a small number of times. The V and J genes are TRBV5-1 and TRBJ2-3, with 7 nucleotides matching TRBD2. The CDR3 totals 16 residues. The germline CDR1 and CDR2 sequences are SGHRS and YFSETQ. V shed 0 bases, J shed 3 bases, and the junction held 7 bases outside the gene matches. The DNA for the CDR3 is TGCGCCAGCAGCTTGGGCGCGGGAGCTGGGACAGATACGCAGTATTTT. This translates into CASSLGAGAGTDTQYF.

As for this clone: Other DNA sequences in this specimen translate into the identical CDR3. The V call is TRBV7-3, the J call TRBJ1-1; D not certain. The CDR3 spans 14 residues. Trimming took off 0 bases at V and 0 bases at J, with 5 bases between the two ends. The V gene's germline CDR1 is SGHTA and CDR2 FQGTGA. This chain's CDR3 is CASSLTGVNTEAFF. CDR3 sequence (DNA): TGTGCCAGCAGCTTAACGGGCGTGAACACTGAAGCTTTCTTT.

The J gene is TRBJ1-1, the V gene TRBV7-9, with D perhaps TRBD1 (6 bases). The CDR3 has 15 amino acids. Germline CDR1 SEHNR, CDR2 FQNEAQ (reference sequence). V was cut by 8 bases and J by 5 bases, with 21 bases left in between. This CDR3 reads CASYPGGALRTEAFF. The CDR3 coding sequence is TGTGCCAGCTACCCGGGGGGGGCCCTGAGGACTGAAGCTTTCTTT.

Comment on this clone: An end of the junction differs from the germline gene, which may be a read error. The genes are TRBV28 and TRBJ2-7; TRBD1 matches 10 bases. CDR1 and CDR2 (germline): MDHEN, SYDVKM. The CDR3 is 14 amino acids. CDR3 amino acids: CASSLLGGGQGIDF. For the CDR3, the DNA is TGTGCCAGCAGTTTACTGGGGGGGGGACAGGGGATAGACTTC.

In nucleotides, the CDR3 is TGCGCCAGCAGCCAAGACACTGCACCCTACTCTGGGGCCAACGTCCTGACTTTC. Translated: CASSQDTAPYSGANVLTF. The chain couples TRBV4-3 to TRBJ2-6; D is undetermined. Germline V gene sequence: CDR1 LGHNA, CDR2 YSLEER. V was shortened by 0 bases and J by 0 bases, with 12 bases between the two germline ends. The CDR3 spans 18 residues.

This CDR3 reads CASSMRWVRGTEAFF. The CDR3 DNA sequence: TGTGCCAGTAGTATGAGGTGGGTAAGGGGCACTGAAGCTTTCTTT. The chain couples TRBV19 to TRBJ1-1; a weak D match, TRBD1 (5 bases). From germline, CDR1 is LNHDA and CDR2 SQIVND (reference sequence). The CDR3 is 15 residues long. The V gene lost 3 bases and the J gene lost 4 bases, with 15 bases spanning the gap. Variable domain in full (rest from reference TRBV19 and TRBJ1-1): DGGITQSPKYLFRKEGQNVTLSCEQNLNHDAMYWYRQDPGQGLRLIYYSQIVNDFQKGDIAEGYSVSREKKESFPLTVTSAQKNPTAFYLCASSMRWVRGTEAFFGQGTRLTVV.

The J gene is TRBJ1-1, the V gene TRBV7-9, with TRBD1 matching 8 bases. Germline V gene sequence: CDR1 SEHNR, CDR2 FQNEAQ (reference sequence). The CDR3 extends over 14 amino acids. The trim removed 7 bases at V and 4 bases at J, leaving 8 bases unmatched. DNA of the CDR3: TGTGCCAGCATTAACACAGGGGGACGCACTGAAGCTTTCTTT. Protein product: CASINTGGRTEAFF.

The chain has TRBV27 and TRBJ2-5; 8 nucleotides match TRBD2. J lost 4 bases, V lost 3 bases, and 13 bases had no gene match. Germline V gene sequence: CDR1 MNHEY, CDR2 SMNVEV (reference sequence). The CDR3 extends over 17 amino acids. The CDR3 bases are TGTGCCAGCAGTTTGGTGTTTAGCGGGAACGGGCGAGAGACCCAGTACTTC. Protein: CASSLVFSGNGRETQYF.

The V call is TRBV11-3, the J call TRBJ2-5, with TRBD2 matching over 9 bases. CDR1 SGHNT and CDR2 YENEEA come from the germline V gene. The CDR3 consists of 18 residues. Germline trimming cut 6 bases from V and 3 bases from J; bases unmatched to any gene: 17. This CDR3 is CASSSKRSGRYQEETQYF. In DNA form, the CDR3 reads TGTGCCAGCAGTTCCAAGAGGAGCGGGAGGTATCAAGAAGAGACCCAGTACTTC.

The chain uses TRBV7-8 and TRBJ2-3; 9 nucleotides agree with TRBD1. Unmatched junction bases numbered 4, after V lost 5 bases and J lost 1 base. Per the germline V gene, CDR1 is SGHVS and CDR2 is FQNEAQ. The CDR3 has 15 residues. The CDR3 protein is CASSTRDRGTDTQYF. The CDR3 DNA reads as TGTGCCAGCAGCACTAGGGACAGGGGCACAGATACGCAGTATTTT.

The V gene is TRBV5-1, the J gene TRBJ1-4, with D possibly matching TRBD1 (6 bases). This CDR3 has 14 amino acids. V lost 7 bases and J 7 bases, leaving 17 bases between the germline ends. The germline gives CDR1 SGHRS, CDR2 YFSETQ. The CDR3 DNA follows: TGCGCCAGCGGCCCTACGGGGGGCACTGAAAAACTGTTTTTT. Residues: CASGPTGGTEKLFF.

This chain's CDR3 is CASSQFPGCSTDTQYF. CDR3 nucleotide sequence: TGCGCCAGCAGTCAATTTCCAGGGTGTAGCACAGATACGCAGTATTTT. V gene TRBV23-1 combines with J gene TRBJ2-3; a possible D gene is TRBD1 (5 bases). TRBV23-1 is annotated as an ORF whose role is uncertain. Trimming cost V 1 base and J 0 bases, with 11 bases left between them. The CDR3 totals 16 residues.

The sample holds a few counts of this clone. This chain links TRBV7-2 with TRBJ2-7, with TRBD1 identical over 7 bases. Per germline, CDR1 SGHTA and CDR2 FQGNSA. J was trimmed by 3 bases and V by 1 base; bases with no gene match: 9. The CDR3 has 16 residues. CDR3 nucleotide sequence: TGTGCCAGCAGCTTAGGTCATGCGTCAGGGGGCTACGAGCAGTACTTC. It yields the protein CASSLGHASGGYEQYF.